Shown below are 20 T cell receptor beta chains from a single sample sequenced in a study of T cells in Graves' hyperthyroidism and ophthalmopathy. Amplification of TCR beta CDR3 regions was performed using RNA transcripts as template. The HTBI primer set served for first-round RT-PCR of the TCR CDR3. TCRdb re-called the multiplex PCR reads with MiXCR, one entry per CDR3 protein. The sample comprises around 300,000 distinct CDR3 sequences, around 14% of which are singletons, and around 25% rests with the top ten. Material for sequencing was blood. These receptors all stem from a woman in her 30s with Graves' hyperthyroidism.

Comments on this clonotype: The junction does not match germline at one end; this may be a read error. This chain links TRBV4-1 with TRBJ2-2; maybe TRBD2 (5 bases). This CDR3 comprises 16 residues. Per germline, CDR1 MGHRA and CDR2 YSYEKL. The DNA for the CDR3 is TGTGCCAGCAGCCAAGATCCGGGGTCGGTCACCGGGGAGCTGTTTTTT. This gives the protein CASSQDPGSVTGELFF.

V gene TRBV4-3 combines with J gene TRBJ2-2; D is uncertain. V was trimmed by 0 bases and J by 1 base, leaving 6 bases between them. This CDR3 is 15 amino acids long. Germline V lookup: CDR1 LGHNA, CDR2 YSLEER. CDR3 DNA: TGCGCCAGCAGCCAAGAGTGGGTGAACACCGGGGAGCTGTTTTTT. Translation: CASSQEWVNTGELFF.

This clonotype was observed at least ten times. The chain couples TRBV20-1 to TRBJ1-2; D perhaps matches TRBD1 (5 bases). The CDR3 is 14 amino acids. The V end was cut by 1 base, the J end by 3 bases, with 12 bases between. The germline CDR1 and CDR2 sequences are DFQATT and SNEGSKA (reference sequence). DNA for the CDR3: TGCAGTGCTAGAGGCTCGGGGGACCACTATGGCTACACCTTC. Translated, it gives CSARGSGDHYGYTF.

This clonotype has a handful of counts. This rearrangement joins TRBV19 to TRBJ1-5, with D unclear. Germline CDR1 LNHDA, CDR2 SQIVND (reference sequence). Trimming shortened V by 10 bases and J by 5 bases, and 15 bases separated the two germline ends. The CDR3 is 13 amino acids. CDR3 sequence reads: CAIGWGGDQPQHF. CDR3 bases: TGTGCCATCGGATGGGGTGGGGATCAGCCCCAGCATTTT.

This clonotype has more than one count but fewer than ten. The chain uses TRBV10-2 and TRBJ2-3; D call uncertain. This CDR3 is built from 11 residues. Between the trimmed V and J ends, which lost 2 bases and 12 bases, there was a span of 9 bases. Per germline, CDR1 WSHSY and CDR2 SAAADI. The CDR3 here is CASSEELSQYF. The CDR3 coding sequence is TGCGCCAGCAGTGAGGAGTTATCTCAGTATTTT.

This clonotype was observed at least ten times. The genes are TRBV11-2 and TRBJ2-1; D possibly corresponds to TRBD1 (5 bases). Trimming pared 2 bases from V and 10 bases from J, leaving 12 bases between. Germline-derived CDR1 and CDR2 are SGHAT and FQNNGV. The CDR3 has 13 residues. The CDR3 coding sequence is TGTGCCAGCAGCTTAACAGGACGATTCGAGCAGTTCTTC. This codes for CASSLTGRFEQFF.

V gene TRBV7-6 combines with J gene TRBJ1-3; 7 bases agree with TRBD1. V gave up 1 base and J gave up 0 bases; unmatched junction bases: 3. CDR1 and CDR2 from the germline V gene are SGHVS and FNYEAQ. There are 16 residues in the CDR3. CDR3 sequence reads: CASSLVPGGSGNTIYF. CDR3 sequence (DNA): TGTGCCAGCAGCTTAGTCCCAGGGGGCTCTGGAAACACCATATATTTT.

This clonotype was found a few times. The chain links TRBV29-1 to TRBJ2-2; D not certain. The V gene's germline CDR1 is SQVTM and CDR2 ANQGSEA. V dropped 2 bases and J dropped 2 bases, with 6 bases sitting between them. The CDR3 runs 13 residues. The CDR3, as DNA: TGCAGCGTTGAACAGGACAACACCGGGGAGCTGTTTTTT. This codes for CSVEQDNTGELFF.

In its sample, this clonotype was seen many times. The gene calls are TRBV6-1 and TRBJ2-3; the match to TRBD2 covers 7 bases. CDR3 size: 15 residues. The germline V gene has CDR1 MNHNS and CDR2 SASEGT. Unmatched junction bases numbered 9, after V lost 5 bases and J lost 4 bases. CDR3 DNA: TGTGCCAGCAGTAGTCCGGGAGGAGGCCCAGATACGCAGTATTTT. Encoded protein: CASSSPGGGPDTQYF.

This clonotype has ten or more counts. The DNA of the CDR3 is TGTGCCAGCAGTTTTACCCTTGACGATTTTAGGGGCACAGATACGCAGTATTTT. Translation: CASSFTLDDFRGTDTQYF. The chain uses TRBV12-3 or TRBV12-4 and TRBJ2-3; D ambiguous. The CDR3 contains 18 residues. Trimming pared 3 bases from V and 1 base from J, leaving 20 bases between.

This clonotype was seen many times. This sequence joins TRBV20-1 and TRBJ1-2, with 10 nucleotides matching TRBD1. CDR1 and CDR2 from the germline V gene are DFQATT and SNEGSKA (reference sequence). J was trimmed by 2 bases and V by 3 bases; bases with no gene match: 9. This CDR3 is built from 16 residues. The CDR3 spells CSASGGGTGANYGYTF. CDR3 bases: TGCAGTGCTAGTGGCGGCGGGACAGGGGCGAACTATGGCTACACCTTC.

Ten or more counts support this clonotype. This sequence joins TRBV6-6 and TRBJ1-1, with TRBD1 as a possible D gene (5 bases). The CDR3 totals 14 residues. With 0 bases removed from V and 6 bases from J, the gap between germline ends came to 11 bases. Germline V CDR1 and CDR2: MNHNY, SVGAGI (reference sequence). In DNA, the CDR3 is TGTGCCAGCAGTTACTCTCCAGGGATCGCTGAAGCTTTCTTT. Protein: CASSYSPGIAEAFF.

The chain recombines TRBV6-1 with TRBJ2-3, with 7 bases fitting TRBD2. CDR1 is MNHNS, CDR2 SASEGT, per germline. Trimming at V came to 10 bases and at J to 0 bases, leaving 1 base not matched to a gene. The CDR3 has 12 residues. The CDR3 loop reads CATGLSTDTQYF. The CDR3 nucleotides are TGTGCCACGGGACTAAGCACAGATACGCAGTATTTT.

This clonotype appeared many times. The V call is TRBV27, the J call TRBJ1-5; no clear D gene. Germline-derived CDR1 and CDR2 are MNHEY and SMNVEV (reference sequence). The CDR3 is 14 residues long. V lost 6 bases, J lost 0 bases, and 9 bases lay in between. CDR3 sequence (DNA): TGTGCCAGCAGCACGTTATTTAGCAATCAGCCCCAGCATTTT. Protein product: CASSTLFSNQPQHF.

This clonotype was seen a handful of times. This chain links TRBV20-1 with TRBJ2-1, with 13 bases matching TRBD2. The CDR3 spans 18 residues. Trimming at V came to 0 bases and at J to 8 bases, leaving 13 bases not matched to a gene. CDR1 DFQATT and CDR2 SNEGSKA come from the germline V gene (reference sequence). The CDR3 coding sequence is TGCAGTGCTAGAGATCTGGGACTAGCGGGACCGTCGGGCGATGAGCAGTTCTTC. Translation: CSARDLGLAGPSGDEQFF.

This clonotype was seen ten or more times. The chain links TRBV10-2 to TRBJ1-1; 7 bases fit TRBD1. V lost 3 bases and J lost 0; bases outside the gene matches: 7. The CDR3 contains 16 residues. Germline loops: CDR1 WSHSY, CDR2 SAAADI. The CDR3 region is CASSEPQGSMNTEAFF. CDR3 coding DNA: TGCGCCAGCAGTGAACCACAGGGGTCTATGAACACTGAAGCTTTCTTT.

This clonotype was picked up a small number of times. The rearrangement joins TRBV7-9 to TRBJ1-6; the D is unclear. Trimming pared 1 base from V and 9 bases from J, leaving 7 bases between. The CDR3 is 13 amino acids. The germline gives CDR1 SEHNR, CDR2 FQNEAQ (reference sequence). This CDR3 is CASSLDSGSPLHF. The CDR3 DNA reads TGTGCCAGCAGCTTAGACTCTGGTTCACCCCTCCACTTT.

This clonotype came up many times. The chain uses TRBV18 and TRBJ1-1, with D possibly matching TRBD1 (5 bases). Germline values: CDR1 KGHSH, CDR2 LQKENI. The CDR3 sequence is 14 residues long. V was shortened by 1 base and J by 8 bases, with 14 bases between the two germline ends. The CDR3 loop reads CASSPRDAIAEAFF. The CDR3 coding sequence is TGTGCCAGCTCACCACGGGACGCAATTGCCGAAGCTTTCTTT.

This clonotype was recorded many times. The chain joins TRBV20-1 to TRBJ1-1, with D possibly matching TRBD1 (6 bases). V dropped 6 bases and J dropped 5 bases, with 13 bases sitting between them. Germline CDR1 is DFQATT and CDR2 is SNEGSKA (reference sequence). CDR3 length: 12 residues. CDR3 in DNA: TGCAGTGCGAGGGGGTCGAGGACTGAAGCTTTCTTT. It yields the protein CSARGSRTEAFF.

There are many counts of this clonotype. J is TRBJ1-2 and V is TRBV20-1; D is ambiguous. Trimming removed 6 bases from V and 3 bases from J, with 14 bases in between. The CDR3 extends over 13 amino acids. From germline, CDR1 is DFQATT and CDR2 SNEGSKA (reference sequence). CDR3 in amino acids: CSAEDPEHYGYTF. The CDR3 DNA follows: TGCAGTGCCGAGGACCCGGAGCACTATGGCTACACCTTC.